This T cell receptor (beta chain) originates from a study of brain metastases from non-small cell lung cancer (dated by TCRdb to about 2019). Study-level background: The study profiled the immune microenvironment of paired resected primary tumors and brain metastases taken from patients with non-small-cell lung cancer.

A cohort of under 45 patients with surgically resected non-small-cell lung cancer, for whom both primary tumor and brain metastasis specimens were available, was included. Tumor specimens were archival formalin-fixed, paraffin-embedded tissues. For CDR1 and CDR2, the germline V gene lists LGHNA and YNFKEQ. V has 3 bases trimmed and J has 2 bases trimmed; junction bases matching no gene number 2. The CDR3 measures 15 amino acids from cysteine to phenylalanine. Only the CDR3 portion is preserved as DNA: 45 bases, with reading frame beginning at the first base. Overall results and qualifications from the work: Paired brain metastases and primary tumors largely shared TCR repertoires, although T-cell densities in the metastases were sparse. Compared with the matched primary tumors, approximately 63% of brain metastases appeared to show expanded T-cell clones. T-cell infiltration was lower in brain metastases than in primary tumors (P < 0.001).

As to this clone: Which antigen it targets is not known. It has no much larger one-base neighbor in the sample; base qualities were not kept.

Receptor libraries were prepared by the immunoSEQ multiplex PCR assay. Alongside a 770-gene immune expression panel, the team sequenced the T-cell receptor beta chain repertoire. TCRdb obtained this table from immuneACCESS and retained in-frame rearrangements with V and J assigned. These tables miss some clones; where compared with another copy, unresolved V genes account for less than half of the shortfall, and the remainder is unexplained. This sample has some 6,000 clones in its table, and roughly 80% of those were observed once. Roughly 6.7% of the sample rests with the top ten. The TCR sequence derives from a donor at least 40 years old with non-small cell lung cancer. Sequenced input: primary lung tumor tissue. The sample's cell subset or site, from its label and the paper: primary lung tumor paired with brain metastasis. The sequence is built from TRBV4-2 and TRBJ2-3; TRBD1 lines up with 10 middle nucleotides. DNA sequence: TGTGCCAGCAGCCAGACAGGGGGCCCCACAGATACGCAGTATTTT. Its protein product is CASSQTGGPTDTQYF.